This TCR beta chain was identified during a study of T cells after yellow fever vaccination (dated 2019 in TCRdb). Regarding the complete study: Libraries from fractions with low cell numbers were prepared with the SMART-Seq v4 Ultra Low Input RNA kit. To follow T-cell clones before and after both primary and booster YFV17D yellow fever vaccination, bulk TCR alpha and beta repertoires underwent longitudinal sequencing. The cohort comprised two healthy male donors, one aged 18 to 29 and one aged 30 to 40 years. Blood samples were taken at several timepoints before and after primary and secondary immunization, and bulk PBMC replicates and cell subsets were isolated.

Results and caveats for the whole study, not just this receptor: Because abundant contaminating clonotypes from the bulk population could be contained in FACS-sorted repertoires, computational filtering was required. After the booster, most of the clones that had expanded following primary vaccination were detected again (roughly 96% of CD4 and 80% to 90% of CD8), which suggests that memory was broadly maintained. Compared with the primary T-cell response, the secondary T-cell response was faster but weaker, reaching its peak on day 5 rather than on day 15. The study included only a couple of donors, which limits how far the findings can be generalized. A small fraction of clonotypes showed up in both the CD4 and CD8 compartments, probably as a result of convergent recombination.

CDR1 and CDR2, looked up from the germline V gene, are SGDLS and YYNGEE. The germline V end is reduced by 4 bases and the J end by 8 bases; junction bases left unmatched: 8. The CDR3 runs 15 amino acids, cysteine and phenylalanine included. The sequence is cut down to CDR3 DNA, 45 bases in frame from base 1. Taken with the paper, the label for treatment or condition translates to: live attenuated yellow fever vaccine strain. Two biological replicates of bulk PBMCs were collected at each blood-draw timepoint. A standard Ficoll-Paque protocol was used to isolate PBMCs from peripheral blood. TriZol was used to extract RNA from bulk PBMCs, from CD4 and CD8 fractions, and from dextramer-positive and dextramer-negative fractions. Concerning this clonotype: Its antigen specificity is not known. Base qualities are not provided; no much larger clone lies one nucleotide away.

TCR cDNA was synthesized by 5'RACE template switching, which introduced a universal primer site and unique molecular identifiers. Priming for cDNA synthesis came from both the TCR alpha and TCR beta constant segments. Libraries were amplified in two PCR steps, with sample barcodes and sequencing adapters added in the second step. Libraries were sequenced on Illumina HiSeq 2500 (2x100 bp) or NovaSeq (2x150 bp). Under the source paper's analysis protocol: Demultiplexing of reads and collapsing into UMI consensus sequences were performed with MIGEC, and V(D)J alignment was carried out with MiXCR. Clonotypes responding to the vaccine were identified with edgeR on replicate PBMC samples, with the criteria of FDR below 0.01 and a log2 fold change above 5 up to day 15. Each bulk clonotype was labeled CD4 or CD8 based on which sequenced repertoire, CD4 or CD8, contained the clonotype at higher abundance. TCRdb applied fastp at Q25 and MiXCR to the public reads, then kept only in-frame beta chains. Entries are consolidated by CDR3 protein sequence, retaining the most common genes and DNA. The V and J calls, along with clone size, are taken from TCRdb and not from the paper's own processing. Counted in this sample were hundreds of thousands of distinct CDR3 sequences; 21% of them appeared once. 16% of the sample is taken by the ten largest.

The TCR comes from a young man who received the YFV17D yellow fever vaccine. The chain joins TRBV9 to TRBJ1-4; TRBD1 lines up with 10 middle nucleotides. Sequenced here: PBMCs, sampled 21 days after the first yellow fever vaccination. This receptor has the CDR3 CASSPSGGQGEKLFF. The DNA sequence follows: TGTGCCAGCAGCCCGTCCGGGGGACAGGGGGAAAAACTGTTTTTT.